This is a list of T cell receptor beta chains from one sample in a study of OX40 agonist ivuxolimab in advanced cancers. Some clones are missing from TCRdb's copy, which holds only in-frame ones; the method was immunoSEQ multiplex PCR. Of about 37,000 clones in the sample, around 73% were seen once. Specimen: CD4+ or CD8+ T cells sorted from blood, collected in a trial of the OX40 agonist ivuxolimab. Receptor source: an adult with an advanced solid tumor such as melanoma, head and neck, liver or kidney cancer. Both conserved end residues are part of each CDR3. Each record gives: CDR3 length, V gene, J gene, clone size, D gene, CDR3 protein, CDR3 DNA. The D gene is left open where the match is weak. Size is stated for part of the rows, as once, few or many counts, or as a class when the clone is expanded.

CDR3 length: 14
V gene: TRBV21-1
J gene: TRBJ1-1
clone size: once
D gene: NA
CDR3 protein: CASLDRGRIGEAFF
CDR3 DNA: TGTGCCAGCCTAGACAGGGGGCGAATCGGTGAAGCTTTCTTT

CDR3 length: 14
V gene: TRBV27
J gene: TRBJ2-3
clone size: NA
D gene: TRBD1
CDR3 protein: CASSVDRGQDTQYF
CDR3 DNA: TGTGCCAGCAGTGTAGACAGGGGGCAAGATACGCAGTATTTT

CDR3 length: 18
V gene: TRBV28
J gene: TRBJ2-5
clone size: NA
D gene: TRBD2
CDR3 protein: CASSPVGLAGGPRETQYF
CDR3 DNA: TGTGCCAGCAGTCCGGTAGGACTAGCGGGAGGGCCGAGAGAGACCCAGTACTTC

CDR3 length: 16
V gene: TRBV14
J gene: TRBJ1-4
clone size: few
D gene: NA
CDR3 protein: CASSQDQGGFNEKLFF
CDR3 DNA: TGTGCCAGCAGCCAAGATCAGGGAGGCTTTAATGAAAAACTGTTTTTT

CDR3 length: 15
V gene: TRBV4-2
J gene: TRBJ1-4
clone size: NA
D gene: TRBD1
CDR3 protein: CASSQGQGGDEKLFF
CDR3 DNA: TGTGCCAGCAGCCAAGGACAGGGGGGGGATGAAAAACTGTTTTTT

CDR3 length: 15
V gene: TRBV5-1
J gene: TRBJ2-1
clone size: few
D gene: NA
CDR3 protein: CASSHGGSSYNEQFF
CDR3 DNA: TGCGCCAGCAGCCACGGGGGAAGCTCCTACAATGAGCAGTTCTTC

CDR3 length: 13
V gene: TRBV6-6
J gene: TRBJ2-7
clone size: NA
D gene: NA
CDR3 protein: CASSYGLSYEQYF
CDR3 DNA: TGTGCCAGCAGTTACGGGCTATCCTACGAGCAGTACTTC

CDR3 length: 13
V gene: TRBV4-1
J gene: TRBJ2-3
clone size: NA
D gene: NA
CDR3 protein: CASSQEGTDTQYF
CDR3 DNA: TGCGCCAGCAGCCAGGAAGGCACAGATACGCAGTATTTT

CDR3 length: 18
V gene: TRBV4-1
J gene: TRBJ2-5
clone size: NA
D gene: TRBD1
CDR3 protein: CASSQGVPGTGSSETQYF
CDR3 DNA: TGCGCCAGCAGCCAAGGGGTACCCGGGACAGGGAGTTCGGAGACCCAGTACTTC

CDR3 length: 13
V gene: TRBV6-6
J gene: TRBJ1-1
clone size: NA
D gene: NA
CDR3 protein: CASIPGGVTEAFF
CDR3 DNA: TGTGCCAGCATCCCGGGGGGAGTCACTGAAGCTTTCTTT

CDR3 length: 15
V gene: TRBV28
J gene: TRBJ1-4
clone size: NA
D gene: NA
CDR3 protein: CASSFLSDRHEKLFF
CDR3 DNA: TGTGCCAGCAGTTTTCTGTCTGACAGGCATGAAAAACTGTTTTTT

CDR3 length: 17
V gene: TRBV5-1
J gene: TRBJ1-4
clone size: NA
D gene: TRBD1
CDR3 protein: CASSWEGQEATNEKLFF
CDR3 DNA: TGCGCCAGCAGCTGGGAGGGACAGGAGGCAACTAATGAAAAACTGTTTTTT

CDR3 length: 15
V gene: TRBV6-4
J gene: TRBJ2-1
clone size: NA
D gene: TRBD2
CDR3 protein: CASSDSTSGSNEQFF
CDR3 DNA: TGTGCCAGCAGTGACTCGACTAGCGGGAGTAATGAGCAGTTCTTC

CDR3 length: 16
V gene: TRBV6-1
J gene: TRBJ2-2
clone size: few
D gene: NA
CDR3 protein: CASSALVGDIVGELFF
CDR3 DNA: TGTGCCAGCAGTGCCCTTGTCGGGGATATAGTCGGGGAGCTGTTTTTT

CDR3 length: 19
V gene: TRBV15
J gene: TRBJ1-4
clone size: medium-sized
D gene: TRBD1
CDR3 protein: CATSRESLQGTATNEKLFF
CDR3 DNA: TGTGCCACCAGCAGAGAATCTTTACAGGGGACCGCAACTAATGAAAAACTGTTTTTT

CDR3 length: 15
V gene: TRBV10-3
J gene: TRBJ1-2
clone size: NA
D gene: TRBD1
CDR3 protein: CAISESRGHDYGYTF
CDR3 DNA: TGTGCCATCAGTGAGTCAAGGGGGCATGACTATGGCTACACCTTC

CDR3 length: 14
V gene: TRBV5-1
J gene: TRBJ2-3
clone size: once
D gene: NA
CDR3 protein: CASSFVEATDTQYF
CDR3 DNA: TGCGCCAGCAGCTTCGTGGAAGCGACAGATACGCAGTATTTT

CDR3 length: 15
V gene: TRBV7-8
J gene: TRBJ2-2
clone size: NA
D gene: TRBD1
CDR3 protein: CASSLGVGGNGELFF
CDR3 DNA: TGTGCCAGCAGCTTAGGGGTAGGGGGCAACGGGGAGCTGTTTTTT

CDR3 length: 14
V gene: TRBV12-5
J gene: TRBJ2-3
clone size: few
D gene: TRBD2
CDR3 protein: CASGRGLSTDTQYF
CDR3 DNA: TGTGCTAGTGGCCGGGGACTATCAACAGATACGCAGTATTTT

CDR3 length: 14
V gene: TRBV6-6
J gene: TRBJ2-3
clone size: NA
D gene: NA
CDR3 protein: CASTPRAGTDTQYF
CDR3 DNA: TGTGCCAGCACCCCGCGCGCGGGTACAGATACGCAGTATTTT

CDR3 length: 16
V gene: TRBV27
J gene: TRBJ1-4
clone size: NA
D gene: TRBD1
CDR3 protein: CASGHRWTGHAEKLFF
CDR3 DNA: TGTGCCAGCGGGCACCGTTGGACAGGGCACGCTGAAAAACTGTTTTTT

CDR3 length: 15
V gene: TRBV6-6
J gene: TRBJ1-2
clone size: NA
D gene: NA
CDR3 protein: CASRSNYGDLYGYTF
CDR3 DNA: TGTGCCAGCAGGTCCAACTACGGAGACTTATATGGCTACACCTTC

CDR3 length: 15
V gene: TRBV5-1
J gene: TRBJ1-2
clone size: NA
D gene: NA
CDR3 protein: CASSAESGGRGGYTF
CDR3 DNA: TGCGCCAGCAGCGCAGAATCGGGCGGACGGGGAGGCTACACCTTC

CDR3 length: 16
V gene: TRBV28
J gene: TRBJ2-7
clone size: once
D gene: NA
CDR3 protein: CASGGGTGYAPYEQYF
CDR3 DNA: TGTGCCAGCGGGGGAGGCACTGGATATGCCCCCTACGAGCAGTACTTC

CDR3 length: 17
V gene: TRBV5-8
J gene: TRBJ2-3
clone size: NA
D gene: TRBD2
CDR3 protein: CASSPYGGGPSTDTQYF
CDR3 DNA: TGTGCCAGCAGCCCGTACGGGGGGGGTCCTAGCACAGATACGCAGTATTTT

CDR3 length: 15
V gene: TRBV6-6
J gene: TRBJ1-2
clone size: NA
D gene: TRBD1
CDR3 protein: CASRGSGTGEDGYTF
CDR3 DNA: TGTGCCAGCAGAGGCTCCGGGACAGGGGAGGATGGCTACACCTTC

CDR3 length: 14
V gene: TRBV18
J gene: TRBJ1-1
clone size: NA
D gene: TRBD1
CDR3 protein: CASSGQGQNTEAFF
CDR3 DNA: TGTGCCAGCTCCGGACAGGGGCAGAACACTGAAGCTTTCTTT

CDR3 length: 15
V gene: TRBV6-5
J gene: TRBJ1-1
clone size: NA
D gene: NA
CDR3 protein: CASSYKGGRNTEAFF
CDR3 DNA: TGTGCCAGCAGTTACAAAGGCGGTCGGAACACTGAAGCTTTCTTT

CDR3 length: 14
V gene: TRBV7-8
J gene: TRBJ1-1
clone size: NA
D gene: NA
CDR3 protein: CASSSSVALTEAFF
CDR3 DNA: TGTGCCAGCAGCTCTAGTGTGGCATTAACTGAAGCTTTCTTT